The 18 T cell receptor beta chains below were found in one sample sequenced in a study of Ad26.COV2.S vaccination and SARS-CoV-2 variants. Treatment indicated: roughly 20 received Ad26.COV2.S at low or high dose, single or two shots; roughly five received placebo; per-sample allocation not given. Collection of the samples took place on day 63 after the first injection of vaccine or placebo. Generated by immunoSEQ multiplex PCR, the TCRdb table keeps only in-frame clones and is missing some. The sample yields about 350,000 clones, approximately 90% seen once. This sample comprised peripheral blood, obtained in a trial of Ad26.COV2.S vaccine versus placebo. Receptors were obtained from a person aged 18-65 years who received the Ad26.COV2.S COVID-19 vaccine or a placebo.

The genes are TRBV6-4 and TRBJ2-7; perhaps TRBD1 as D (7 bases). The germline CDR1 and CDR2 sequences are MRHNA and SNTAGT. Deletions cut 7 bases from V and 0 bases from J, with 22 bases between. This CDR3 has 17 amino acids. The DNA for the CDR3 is TGTGCCAGCATCCTCTCACCCAGGGGGGAGAGCTCCTACGAGCAGTACTTC. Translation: CASILSPRGESSYEQYF.

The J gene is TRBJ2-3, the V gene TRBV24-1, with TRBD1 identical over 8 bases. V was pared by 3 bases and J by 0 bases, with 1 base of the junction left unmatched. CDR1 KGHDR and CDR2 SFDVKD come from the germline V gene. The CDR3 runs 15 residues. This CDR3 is CATSDRTGSTDTQYF. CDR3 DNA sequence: TGTGCCACCAGTGATCGGACAGGGAGCACAGATACGCAGTATTTT.

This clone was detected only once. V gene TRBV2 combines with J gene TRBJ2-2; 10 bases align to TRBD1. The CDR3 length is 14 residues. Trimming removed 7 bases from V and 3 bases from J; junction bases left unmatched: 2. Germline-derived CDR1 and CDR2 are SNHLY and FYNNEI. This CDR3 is CASTGQGYTGELFF. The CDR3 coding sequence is TGTGCCAGCACGGGACAGGGGTACACCGGGGAGCTGTTTTTT.

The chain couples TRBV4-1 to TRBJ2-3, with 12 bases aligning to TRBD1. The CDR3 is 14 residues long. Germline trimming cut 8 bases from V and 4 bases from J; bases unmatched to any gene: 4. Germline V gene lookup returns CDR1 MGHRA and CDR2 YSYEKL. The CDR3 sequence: CASARDRGPDTQYF. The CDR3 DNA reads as TGCGCCAGCGCCCGGGACAGGGGGCCAGATACGCAGTATTTT.

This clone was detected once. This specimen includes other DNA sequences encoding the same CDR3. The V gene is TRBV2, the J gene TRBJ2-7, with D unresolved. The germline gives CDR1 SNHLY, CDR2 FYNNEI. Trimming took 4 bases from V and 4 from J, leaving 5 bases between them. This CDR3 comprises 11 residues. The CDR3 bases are TGTGCCAGCAGTGGGGCTTACGAGCAGTACTTC. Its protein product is CASSGAYEQYF.

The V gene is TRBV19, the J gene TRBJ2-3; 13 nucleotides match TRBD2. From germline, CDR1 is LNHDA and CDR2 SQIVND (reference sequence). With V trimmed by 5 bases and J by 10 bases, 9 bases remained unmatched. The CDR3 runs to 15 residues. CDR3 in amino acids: CASSQTSGRADPQYF. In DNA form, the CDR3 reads TGTGCCAGTAGTCAAACTAGCGGGAGGGCCGATCCGCAGTATTTT.

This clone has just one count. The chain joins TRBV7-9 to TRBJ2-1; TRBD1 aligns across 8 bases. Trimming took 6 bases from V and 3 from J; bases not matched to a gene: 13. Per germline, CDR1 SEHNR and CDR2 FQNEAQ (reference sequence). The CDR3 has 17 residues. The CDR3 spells CASRPTTGGIFYNEQFF. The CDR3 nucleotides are TGTGCCAGCAGGCCTACTACAGGGGGAATTTTCTACAATGAGCAGTTCTTC.

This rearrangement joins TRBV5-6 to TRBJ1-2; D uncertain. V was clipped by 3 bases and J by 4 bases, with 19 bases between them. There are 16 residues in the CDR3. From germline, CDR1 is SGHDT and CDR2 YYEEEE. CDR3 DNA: TGTGCCAGCAGCTCTGACATAACCCTTGTTGCCTATGGCTACACCTTC. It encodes CASSSDITLVAYGYTF.

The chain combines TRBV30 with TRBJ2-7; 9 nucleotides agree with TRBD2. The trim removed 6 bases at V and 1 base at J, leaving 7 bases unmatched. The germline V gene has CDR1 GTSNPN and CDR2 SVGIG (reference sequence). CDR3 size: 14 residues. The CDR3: CACRGLAGSYEQYF. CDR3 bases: TGTGCCTGTAGGGGCCTAGCGGGATCCTACGAGCAGTACTTC.

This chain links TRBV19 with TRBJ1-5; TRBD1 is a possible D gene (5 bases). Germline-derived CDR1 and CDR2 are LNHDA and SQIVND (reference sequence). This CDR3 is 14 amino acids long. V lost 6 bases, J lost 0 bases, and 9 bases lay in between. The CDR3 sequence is CASSPDSSNQPQHF. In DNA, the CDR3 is TGTGCCAGTAGCCCAGACAGTAGCAATCAGCCCCAGCATTTT.

For the CDR3, the DNA is TGTGCCAGCCAGGAAGCCGGCAACACCGGGGAGCTGTTTTTT. This sequence encodes CASQEAGNTGELFF. V usage is TRBV6-5 and J usage is TRBJ2-2; D gene ambiguous. CDR3 length: 14 residues. Germline CDR1 is MNHEY and CDR2 is SVGAGI. Trimming removed 8 bases from V and 2 bases from J, with 12 bases in between.

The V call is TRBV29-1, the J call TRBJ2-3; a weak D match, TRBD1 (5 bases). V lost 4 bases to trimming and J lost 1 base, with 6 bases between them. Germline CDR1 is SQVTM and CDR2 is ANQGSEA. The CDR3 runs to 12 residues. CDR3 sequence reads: CSVGRGTDTQYF. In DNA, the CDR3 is TGCAGCGTTGGCAGGGGCACAGATACGCAGTATTTT.

Here the CDR3 reads CASSLRTGGLTGELFF. CDR3 in DNA: TGTGCCAGCAGCTTACGTACAGGGGGTTTAACCGGGGAGCTGTTTTTT. This sequence joins TRBV5-6 and TRBJ2-2; 8 bases match TRBD1. Germline loops: CDR1 SGHDT, CDR2 YYEEEE. V dropped 2 bases and J dropped 5; count of bases not matched to a gene: 8. The CDR3 consists of 16 residues.

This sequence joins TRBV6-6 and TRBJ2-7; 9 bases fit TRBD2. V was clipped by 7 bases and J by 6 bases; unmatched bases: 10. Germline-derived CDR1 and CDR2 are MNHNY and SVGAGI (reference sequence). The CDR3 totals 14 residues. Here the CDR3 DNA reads TGTGCCAGCAACGGAGCGGGAGGAGGAGTCGAGCAGTACTTC. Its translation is CASNGAGGGVEQYF.

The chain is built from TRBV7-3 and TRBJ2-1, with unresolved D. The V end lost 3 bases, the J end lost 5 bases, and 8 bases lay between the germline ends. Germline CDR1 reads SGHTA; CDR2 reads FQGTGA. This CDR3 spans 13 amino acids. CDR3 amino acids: CASSFGRNNEQFF. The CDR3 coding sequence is TGTGCCAGCAGCTTCGGAAGGAACAATGAGCAGTTCTTC.

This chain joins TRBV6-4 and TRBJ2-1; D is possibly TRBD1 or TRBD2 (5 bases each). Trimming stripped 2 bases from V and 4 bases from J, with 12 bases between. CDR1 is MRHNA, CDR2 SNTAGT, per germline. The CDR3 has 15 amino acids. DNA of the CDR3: TGTGCCAGCAGTGACGGGGACCCGGCTTACAATGAGCAGTTCTTC. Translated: CASSDGDPAYNEQFF.

The CDR3 spells CASTWTGTTDTQYF. The DNA for the CDR3 is TGCGCCAGCACCTGGACAGGGACCACAGATACGCAGTATTTT. This chain links TRBV5-1 with TRBJ2-3; 8 positions match TRBD1. There are 14 residues in the CDR3. V shed 6 bases and J 2 bases; nucleotides not matched to a gene: 5. Germline CDR1 SGHRS, CDR2 YFSETQ.

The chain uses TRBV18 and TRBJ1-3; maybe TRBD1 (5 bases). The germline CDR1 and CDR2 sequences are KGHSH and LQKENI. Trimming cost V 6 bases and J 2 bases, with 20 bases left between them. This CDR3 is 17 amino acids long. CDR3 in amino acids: CASSLNKGYLTGNTIYF. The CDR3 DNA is TGTGCCAGCTCGCTGAATAAGGGGTATTTGACTGGAAACACCATATATTTT.